The 30 T cell receptor beta chains given below trace back to one sample, sequenced in a study of T cell changes during pregnancy in multiple sclerosis. The method was immunoSEQ multiplex PCR; TCRdb's version includes in-frame clones alone and lacks a portion of them. The sample has 56,000 or so clones, around 94% seen once. Sequencing used CD4+ T cells from peripheral blood mononuclear cells, obtained in the third trimester of pregnancy. The origin of the receptors is a female donor with multiple sclerosis, enrolled in a pregnancy study.

The V call is TRBV27, the J call TRBJ2-7, with TRBD2 matching 11 bases. V shed 6 bases and J 0 bases; nucleotides not matched to a gene: 1. The CDR3 loop spans 14 amino acids. Germline CDR1 is MNHEY and CDR2 is SMNVEV (reference sequence). In nucleotides, the CDR3 is TGTGCCAGCAGCGGACTAGCGGGCTCCTACGAGCAGTACTTC. This sequence encodes CASSGLAGSYEQYF.

The rearrangement joins TRBV14 to TRBJ2-3; 10 bases are shared with TRBD2. The length of the CDR3 is 15 residues. CDR1 is SGHDN and CDR2 is FVKESK in the germline V gene. V was pared by 4 bases and J by 4 bases, with 5 bases of the junction left unmatched. CDR3: CASSPRLAGADTQYF. The CDR3 bases are TGTGCCAGCAGCCCAAGACTAGCGGGCGCAGATACGCAGTATTTT.

The genes are TRBV29-1 and TRBJ2-1; D uncertain. The CDR3 length is 9 residues. Germline CDR1 is SQVTM and CDR2 is ANQGSEA. The V and J ends lost 6 bases and 12 bases respectively, with 9 bases between them. The CDR3 loop is CSVSPLQFF. CDR3 coding DNA: TGCAGCGTATCCCCCTTGCAGTTCTTC.

The V and J genes are TRBV5-6 and TRBJ2-5; tentative D call: TRBD2 (6 bases). The CDR3 length is 15 residues. Germline loops: CDR1 SGHDT, CDR2 YYEEEE. V gave up 0 bases and J gave up 7 bases, with 16 bases separating them. The chain's CDR3 is CASSLELRAGRTQYF. The CDR3 coding sequence is TGTGCCAGCAGCTTGGAGTTACGGGCCGGGAGGACCCAGTACTTC. The full variable domain, in which reference TRBV5-6 and TRBJ2-5 provide the parts outside the CDR3, is DAGVTQSPTHLIKTRGQQVTLRCSPKSGHDTVSWYQQALGQGPQFIFQYYEEEERQRGNFPDRFSGHQFPNYSSELNVNALLLGDSALYLCASSLELRAGRTQYFGPGTRLLVL.

The chain recombines TRBV27 with TRBJ2-7, with 11 bases lining up with TRBD2. Germline V lookup: CDR1 MNHEY, CDR2 SMNVEV (reference sequence). After removal of 8 bases from V and 4 bases from J, the junction contained 4 bases not matched to a gene. This CDR3 is built from 13 residues. The CDR3 DNA follows: TGTGCCAGCGTAGCGGGGGGGGGATACGAGCAGTACTTC. Residues: CASVAGGGYEQYF.

The chain links TRBV7-9 to TRBJ1-4; 7 nucleotides align to TRBD1. Germline V CDR1 and CDR2: SEHNR, FQNEAQ (reference sequence). Unmatched junction bases numbered 8, after V lost 5 bases and J lost 8 bases. The CDR3 runs to 14 residues. The DNA of the CDR3 is TGTGCCAGCAGCCAAGGACAGGTGGGGGAAAAACTGTTTTTT. The encoded protein is CASSQGQVGEKLFF.

V and J are TRBV9 and TRBJ1-4; 7 bases are a match to TRBD1. Trimming removed 3 bases from V and 0 bases from J; junction bases left unmatched: 8. The CDR3 totals 17 residues. From germline, CDR1 is SGDLS and CDR2 YYNGEE. The CDR3 coding sequence is TGTGCCAGCAGCGCACAGGACAGGACCGCAACTAATGAAAAACTGTTTTTT. Its translation is CASSAQDRTATNEKLFF.

This clone came up a few times. The chain carries TRBV7-2 and TRBJ2-4, with 11 nucleotides matching TRBD2. J gave up 6 bases and V 5 bases, and 6 bases lay outside the gene matches. CDR3 length equals 15 residues. Germline CDR1 is SGHTA and CDR2 is FQGNSA. CDR3 region: CASSPRLAGRNIQYF. CDR3 sequence (DNA): TGTGCCAGCAGCCCTAGACTAGCGGGAAGAAACATTCAGTACTTC.

In DNA form, the CDR3 reads TGTGCCAGTGCCGGGGATATTGGCAATCAGCCCCAGCATTTT. Residues: CASAGDIGNQPQHF. V is TRBV19 and J is TRBJ1-5; D is unresolved. CDR3 length equals 14 residues. Trimming took 8 bases from V and 2 from J, leaving 13 bases between them. Germline V gene sequence: CDR1 LNHDA, CDR2 SQIVND (reference sequence).

The V call is TRBV7-6, the J call TRBJ2-5; TRBD2 matches 7 bases. The CDR3 has 15 residues. Germline V gives CDR1 SGHVS, CDR2 FNYEAQ. Unmatched junction bases numbered 9, after V lost 1 base and J lost 7 bases. This CDR3 reads CASSLVQSGGRTQYF. Written as DNA, the CDR3 is TGTGCCAGCAGCTTAGTACAATCGGGGGGACGGACCCAGTACTTC. Full variable domain (missing parts from reference TRBV7-6 and TRBJ2-5): GAGVSQSPRYKVTKRGQDVALRCDPISGHVSLYWYRQALGQGPEFLTYFNYEAQQDKSGLPNDRFSAERPEGSISTLTIQRTEQRDSAMYRCASSLVQSGGRTQYFGPGTRLLVL.

This chain connects TRBV19 to TRBJ2-4, with D maybe TRBD1 (6 bases). There are 18 residues in the CDR3. Germline CDR1 reads LNHDA; CDR2 reads SQIVND (reference sequence). With 3 bases removed from V and 1 base from J, the gap between germline ends came to 19 bases. In nucleotides, the CDR3 is TGTGCCAGTAGTATTGTAGTATTGGGGGCGGGTGCCAAAAACATTCAGTACTTC. Translating gives CASSIVVLGAGAKNIQYF.

This chain connects TRBV5-1 to TRBJ1-1; D is perhaps TRBD1 (6 bases). Germline CDR1 is SGHRS and CDR2 is YFSETQ. CDR3 length: 13 amino acids. The V end was cut by 5 bases, the J end by 0 bases, with 8 bases between. The DNA of the CDR3 is TGCGCCAGCAGGGACAGCCTGAACACTGAAGCTTTCTTT. Its protein is CASRDSLNTEAFF. The full variable domain, in which reference TRBV5-1 and TRBJ1-1 provide the parts outside the CDR3, is KAGVTQTPRYLIKTRGQQVTLSCSPISGHRSVSWYQQTPGQGLQFLFEYFSETQRNKGNFPGRFSGRQFSNSRSEMNVSTLELGDSALYLCASRDSLNTEAFFGQGTRLTVV.

V is TRBV28 and J is TRBJ1-2; 7 bases agree with TRBD1. Germline lookup yields CDR1 MDHEN and CDR2 SYDVKM. With 2 bases clipped from V and 3 bases from J, the junction kept 0 bases outside the gene matches. This CDR3 contains 13 residues. CDR3 amino acids: CASSLGTDYGYTF. CDR3 nucleotide sequence: TGTGCCAGCAGTTTAGGGACAGACTATGGCTACACCTTC.

This chain uses TRBV14 with TRBJ2-5, with 7 nucleotides matching TRBD1. V dropped 3 bases and J dropped 0; count of bases not matched to a gene: 4. CDR1 and CDR2 (germline): SGHDN, FVKESK. The CDR3 covers 15 residues. The CDR3 is CASSHLQGYQETQYF. As DNA, the CDR3 is TGTGCCAGCAGCCACCTACAGGGGTACCAAGAGACCCAGTACTTC.

The chain carries TRBV5-4 and TRBJ2-7; perhaps TRBD2 as D (5 bases). The CDR3 length is 14 residues. Germline values: CDR1 SGHNT, CDR2 YYREEE (reference sequence). The V end lost 0 bases, the J end lost 2 bases, and 9 bases lay between the germline ends. CDR3 nucleotides: TGTGCCAGCAGCTTGGACCGGAGGACCTACGAGCAGTACTTC. This codes for CASSLDRRTYEQYF.

The chain recombines TRBV4-2 with TRBJ2-6, with D maybe TRBD2 (5 bases). The CDR3 sequence is 16 residues long. V was trimmed by 1 base and J by 4 bases, leaving 11 bases between them. CDR1 is LGHNA, CDR2 YNFKEQ, per germline. CDR3 DNA: TGTGCCAGCAGCCAAGTTGCGGGTTCGGGGGCCAACGTCCTGACTTTC. Its translation is CASSQVAGSGANVLTF.

The CDR3 sequence: CASLATANTGELFF. The CDR3, as DNA: TGTGCCAGTTTAGCGACCGCGAACACCGGGGAGCTGTTTTTT. The rearrangement uses TRBV2 and TRBJ2-2; D possibly corresponds to TRBD2 (5 bases). Germline V gene data show CDR1 as SNHLY and CDR2 as FYNNEI. There are 14 residues in the CDR3. The V and J ends lost 9 bases and 0 bases respectively, with 11 bases between them.

V is TRBV6-6 and J is TRBJ1-1, with 7 bases identical to TRBD1. Germline CDR1 and CDR2: MNHNY and SVGAGI (reference sequence). Losses at the gene ends were 6 bases for V and 4 bases for J; bases not matched to a gene: 8. The CDR3 spans 14 residues. For the CDR3, the DNA is TGTGCCAGCAGGGAAACAGGGGTGTTCACTGAAGCTTTCTTT. Amino acid sequence: CASRETGVFTEAFF.

Only one count was recorded for this clone. The V call is TRBV5-1, the J call TRBJ2-3; no firm D call. In germline, CDR1 is SGHRS, CDR2 YFSETQ. Trimming cost V 0 bases and J 4 bases, with 3 bases left between them. This CDR3 contains 12 residues. CDR3 nucleotide sequence: TGCGCCAGCAGCTTGGCGGCAGATACGCAGTATTTT. Its protein is CASSLAADTQYF.

This clone was counted a single time. The gene calls are TRBV7-9 and TRBJ1-1, with 7 nucleotides matching TRBD1. The V and J ends lost 4 bases and 4 bases, in that order; junction bases with no gene match: 6. This CDR3 has 14 residues. Germline-derived CDR1 and CDR2 are SEHNR and FQNEAQ (reference sequence). The CDR3 sequence: CASSSRTGGTEAFF. The CDR3 DNA reads TGTGCCAGCAGCTCCAGGACAGGAGGCACTGAAGCTTTCTTT.

V usage is TRBV28 and J usage is TRBJ1-1; perhaps TRBD1 as D (6 bases). The germline V gene encodes CDR1 MDHEN and CDR2 SYDVKM. Trimming took 4 bases from V and 8 from J, leaving 11 bases between them. There are 12 residues in the CDR3. CDR3 sequence (DNA): TGTGCCAGCAGTTCGCCCACAGGGGAAGCTTTCTTT. Translated, it gives CASSSPTGEAFF.

The chain couples TRBV5-1 to TRBJ2-2; 9 bases agree with TRBD1. J lost 4 bases, V lost 5 bases, and 3 bases had no gene match. Germline V gives CDR1 SGHRS, CDR2 YFSETQ. The CDR3 contains 14 residues. This CDR3 reads CASRTGGRTGELFF. The CDR3 region has the DNA TGCGCCAGCAGGACAGGGGGTCGCACCGGGGAGCTGTTTTTT.

The chain recombines TRBV5-1 with TRBJ2-7; 9 bases line up with TRBD2. V dropped 0 bases and J dropped 1; count of bases not matched to a gene: 8. Germline CDR1 and CDR2: SGHRS and YFSETQ. The CDR3 spans 17 residues. CDR3 in DNA: TGCGCCAGCAGCTTGGCCGGTACGGGACTAGCATCCTACGAGCAGTACTTC. Its translation: CASSLAGTGLASYEQYF.

The chain joins TRBV5-1 to TRBJ2-2; 7 bases map to TRBD1. CDR1 and CDR2 (germline): SGHRS, YFSETQ. CDR3 length equals 17 residues. The V segment lost 4 bases and the J segment 7 bases; nucleotides outside the gene matches: 16. The CDR3 is CASSHSLTGVMSGELFF. Here the CDR3 DNA reads TGCGCCAGCAGCCACAGTTTAACAGGGGTTATGAGCGGGGAGCTGTTTTTT.

The CDR3 nucleotides read TGTGCCAGCGCCGTCGTGGGGCTAGCGGGAGCCTACGAGCAGTACTTC. Its protein is CASAVVGLAGAYEQYF. The rearrangement uses TRBV28 and TRBJ2-7; the match to TRBD2 covers 10 bases. CDR3 size: 16 residues. V lost 8 bases to trimming and J lost 2 bases; unmatched junction nucleotides: 12. Per germline, CDR1 MDHEN and CDR2 SYDVKM.

The rearrangement uses TRBV6-1 and TRBJ1-3; TRBD1 matches 7 bases. The CDR3 has 14 amino acids. The V and J ends lost 6 bases and 1 base, in that order; junction bases with no gene match: 3. CDR1 is MNHNS and CDR2 is SASEGT in the germline V gene. The CDR3 reads CASRGGQSGNTIYF. In DNA, the CDR3 is TGTGCCAGCAGGGGGGGACAGTCTGGAAACACCATATATTTT.

This clone was seen a handful of times. This chain links TRBV7-9 with TRBJ1-1, with 7 nucleotides matching TRBD1. This CDR3 has 15 residues. Trimming cost V 6 bases and J 2 bases; bases outside gene matches: 9. In germline, CDR1 is SEHNR, CDR2 FQNEAQ (reference sequence). In DNA form, the CDR3 reads TGTGCCAGCAGTCAAACAGGGGCCTTCAACACTGAAGCTTTCTTT. It encodes CASSQTGAFNTEAFF.

The J gene is TRBJ1-5, the V gene TRBV7-8; D ambiguous. The CDR3 covers 13 residues. Trimming took off 4 bases at V and 4 bases at J, with 8 bases between the two ends. Germline CDR1 and CDR2: SGHVS and FQNEAQ. CDR3 loop: CASSSGINQPQHF. CDR3 DNA: TGTGCCAGCAGCTCCGGTATAAATCAGCCCCAGCATTTT.

The chain combines TRBV5-1 with TRBJ2-1, with D possibly TRBD2 on 5 matching bases. In germline, CDR1 is SGHRS, CDR2 YFSETQ. V gave up 4 bases and J gave up 4 bases, with 27 bases separating them. CDR3 size: 19 residues. CDR3 protein: CASSQAVGRVINRYNEQFF. Here the CDR3 DNA reads TGCGCCAGCAGCCAAGCGGTCGGGCGGGTTATTAACCGATACAATGAGCAGTTCTTC. The variable domain in full, with the rest retrieved from reference TRBV5-1 and TRBJ2-1, is KAGVTQTPRYLIKTRGQQVTLSCSPISGHRSVSWYQQTPGQGLQFLFEYFSETQRNKGNFPGRFSGRQFSNSRSEMNVSTLELGDSALYLCASSQAVGRVINRYNEQFFGPGTRLTVL.

The chain is built from TRBV6-6 and TRBJ2-7; no clear D. Trimming removed 5 bases at V and 6 bases at J, with 17 bases between. There are 14 residues in the CDR3. Germline loops: CDR1 MNHNY, CDR2 SVGAGI (reference sequence). CDR3 region: CASSHPSLVGEQYF. CDR3 sequence (DNA): TGTGCCAGCAGTCACCCCAGCCTAGTGGGCGAGCAGTACTTC.